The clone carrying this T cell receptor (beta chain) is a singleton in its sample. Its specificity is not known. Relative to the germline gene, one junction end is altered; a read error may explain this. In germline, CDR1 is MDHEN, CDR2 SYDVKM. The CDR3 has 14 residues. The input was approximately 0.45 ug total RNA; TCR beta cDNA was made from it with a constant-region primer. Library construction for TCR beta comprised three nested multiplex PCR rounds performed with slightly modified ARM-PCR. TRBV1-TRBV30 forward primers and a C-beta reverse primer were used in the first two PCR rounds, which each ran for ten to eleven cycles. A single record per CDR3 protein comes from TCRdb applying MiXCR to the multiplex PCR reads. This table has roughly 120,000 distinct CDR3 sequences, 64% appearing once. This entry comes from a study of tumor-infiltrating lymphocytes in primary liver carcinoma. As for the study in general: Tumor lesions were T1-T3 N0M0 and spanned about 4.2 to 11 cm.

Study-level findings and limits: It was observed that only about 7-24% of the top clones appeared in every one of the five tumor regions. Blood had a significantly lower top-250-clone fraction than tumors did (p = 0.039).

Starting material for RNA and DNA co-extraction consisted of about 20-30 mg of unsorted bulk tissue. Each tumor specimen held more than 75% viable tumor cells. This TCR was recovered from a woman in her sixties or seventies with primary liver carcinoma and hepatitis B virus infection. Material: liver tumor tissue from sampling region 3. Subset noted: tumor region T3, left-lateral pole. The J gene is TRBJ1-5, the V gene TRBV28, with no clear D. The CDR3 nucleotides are TGTGCCAGCCGTTTTCGACGTAGCAATCAGCCCCAGCATTTT. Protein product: CASRFRRSNQPQHF.